The clone carrying this T cell receptor (beta chain) was counted many times. V was clipped by 4 bases and J by 1 base; unmatched bases: 5. CDR1 and CDR2 (germline): SGHNT, YENEEA. This CDR3 contains 15 residues. This specimen belongs to a study of sequential checkpoint blockade in melanoma. Across the whole study: TCRβ was sequenced from DNA of some 89 pretreatment tumors.

Sample treatment: randomized to nivolumab then ipilimumab (arm A) or the reverse (arm B). No patient had prior DNA-damaging chemotherapy. The table came from immunoSEQ multiplex PCR; TCRdb's copy has only in-frame clones and leaves some out. The sample records 6,000 to 9,500 clones, around 20% being singletons. Specimen: tumor tissue (inferred from file names), collected from a patient given nivolumab and ipilimumab in sequence. The clonotype was recovered from a human donor with melanoma. The chain links TRBV11-3 to TRBJ1-1; TRBD1 aligns across 8 bases. The CDR3 is CASSSRQGPNTEAFF. CDR3 nucleotide sequence: TGTGCCAGCAGCTCTAGACAGGGGCCGAACACTGAAGCTTTCTTT.